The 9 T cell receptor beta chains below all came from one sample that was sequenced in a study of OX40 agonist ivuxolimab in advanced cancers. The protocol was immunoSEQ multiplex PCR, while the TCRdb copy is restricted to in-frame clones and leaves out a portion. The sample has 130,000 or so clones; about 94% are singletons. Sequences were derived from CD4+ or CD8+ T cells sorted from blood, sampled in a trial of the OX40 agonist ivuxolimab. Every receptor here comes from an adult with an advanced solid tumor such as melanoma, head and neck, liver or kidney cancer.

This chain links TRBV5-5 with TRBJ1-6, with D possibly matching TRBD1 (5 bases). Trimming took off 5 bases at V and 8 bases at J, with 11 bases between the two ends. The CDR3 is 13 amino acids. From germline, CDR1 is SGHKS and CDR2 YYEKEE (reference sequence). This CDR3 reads CASSLDRDSPLHF. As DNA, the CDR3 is TGTGCCAGCAGTCTCGACAGAGATTCACCCCTCCACTTT.

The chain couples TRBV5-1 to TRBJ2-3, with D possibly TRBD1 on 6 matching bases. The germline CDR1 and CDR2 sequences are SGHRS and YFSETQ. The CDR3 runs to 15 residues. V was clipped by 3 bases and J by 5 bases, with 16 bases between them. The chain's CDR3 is CASSSLGTTLDTQYF. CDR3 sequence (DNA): TGCGCCAGCAGCTCGCTCGGGACAACCCTAGATACGCAGTATTTT.

CDR3 protein: CASSLVQGNTGELFF. The DNA for the CDR3 is TGCGCCAGCAGCTTGGTGCAGGGTAACACCGGGGAGCTGTTTTTT. This rearrangement joins TRBV5-1 to TRBJ2-2, with a weak D call TRBD1 (5 bases). Deletions cut 0 bases from V and 2 bases from J, with 8 bases between. CDR3 length: 15 residues. The germline gives CDR1 SGHRS, CDR2 YFSETQ.

DNA for the CDR3: TGTGCCAGCTCACTGGACAGAGGAAGGAACACTGAAGCTTTCTTT. Amino acid sequence: CASSLDRGRNTEAFF. The chain links TRBV18 to TRBJ1-1; possible D gene TRBD1, 6 bases. Trimming removed 4 bases at V and 1 base at J, with 13 bases between. Germline CDR1 reads KGHSH; CDR2 reads LQKENI. The CDR3 has 15 amino acids.

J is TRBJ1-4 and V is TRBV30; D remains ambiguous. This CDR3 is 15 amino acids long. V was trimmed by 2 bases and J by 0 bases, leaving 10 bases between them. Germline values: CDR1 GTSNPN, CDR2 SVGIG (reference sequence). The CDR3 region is CAWSSTRTTNEKLFF. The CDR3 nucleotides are TGTGCCTGGAGTTCGACAAGGACAACTAATGAAAAACTGTTTTTT.

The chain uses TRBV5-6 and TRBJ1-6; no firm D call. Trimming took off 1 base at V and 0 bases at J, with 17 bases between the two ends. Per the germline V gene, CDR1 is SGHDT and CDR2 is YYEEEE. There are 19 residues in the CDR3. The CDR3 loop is CASSLFLSTGSSYNSPLHF. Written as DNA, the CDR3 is TGTGCCAGCAGCTTGTTTCTCAGTACCGGGAGCTCCTATAATTCACCCCTCCACTTT.

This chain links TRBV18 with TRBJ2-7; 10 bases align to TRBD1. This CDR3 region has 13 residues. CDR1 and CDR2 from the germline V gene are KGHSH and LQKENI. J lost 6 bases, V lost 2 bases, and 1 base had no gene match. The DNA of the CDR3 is TGTGCCAGCTCACCAAGGGACAGGGGCGAGCAGTACTTC. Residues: CASSPRDRGEQYF.

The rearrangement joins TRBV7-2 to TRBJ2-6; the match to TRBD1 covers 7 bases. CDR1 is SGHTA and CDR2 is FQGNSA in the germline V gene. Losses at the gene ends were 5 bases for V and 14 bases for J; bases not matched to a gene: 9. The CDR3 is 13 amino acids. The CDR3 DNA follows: TGTGCCAGCAGCCGACAGGGCCTTAATTTCCTGACTTTC. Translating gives CASSRQGLNFLTF.

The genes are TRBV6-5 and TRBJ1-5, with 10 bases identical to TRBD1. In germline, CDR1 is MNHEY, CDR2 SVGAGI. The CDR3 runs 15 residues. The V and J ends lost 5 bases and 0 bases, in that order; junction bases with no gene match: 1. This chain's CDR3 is CASSGDRGSNQPQHF. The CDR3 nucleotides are TGTGCCAGCAGTGGGGACAGGGGTAGCAATCAGCCCCAGCATTTT.